Detailed here is one T cell receptor (beta chain). The antigen is not known. The data originate from a study of blood T cells in healthy people across ages. Regarding the study as a whole: Changes seen in expanded clonotypes were possibly confounded by donor CMV status left unknown.

The V end was cut by 0 bases, the J end by 4 bases, with 13 bases between. From germline, CDR1 is LGHNA and CDR2 YNFKEQ. The CDR3 extends over 16 amino acids. Sample-barcoded 5' priming and a J-beta primer mix drove a second PCR of 7 to 11 cycles. TCRdb recomputed calls from the 5' RACE reads with MiXCR, one row per CDR3 protein. The repertoire includes some 760,000 distinct CDR3 sequences, 20% to 25% of them detected once, and under 9.5% sits in the top ten. These data were also filed under a second study, of T cells of mothers and their children. This second study says: A few healthy Caucasian mothers, along with their six children, were the donors. In the second PCR, M1S primer introduced barcodes and 2-4 random bases.

Sequencing input: blood. The chain has TRBV4-2 and TRBJ2-1, with D hard to call. The receptor's source is a boy younger than 18 in good health. CDR3 sequence: CASSQEIRPPYNEQFF. The CDR3 DNA reads TGTGCCAGCAGCCAAGAGATCAGGCCGCCTTACAATGAGCAGTTCTTC.